This is a list of T cell receptor beta chains from one sample in a study of cytomegalovirus exposure and HLA in healthy donors. Sequencing used immunoSEQ multiplex PCR; TCRdb keeps in-frame clones, though not all of them. The sample includes 100,000 to 150,000 clones, about 78% of them seen just once. The specimen sequenced was PBMCs. These TCRs come from a female donor in good health and CMV-seronegative. CDR3s include the opening cysteine and the closing phenylalanine or tryptophan. The D gene is left open where the match is weak. Some rows have no size entry. The others give once, few or many, or a class for an expanded clone.

j_call: TRBJ1-1
d_call: -
clone_size: -
v_call: TRBV6-4
cdr3_aa: CASSEIQETNTEAFF
cdr3_nt: TGTGCCAGCAGTGAGATACAGGAGACGAACACTGAAGCTTTCTTT

j_call: TRBJ1-2
d_call: -
clone_size: -
v_call: TRBV5-1
cdr3_aa: CASGRDSILNYGYTF
cdr3_nt: TGCGCCAGCGGCCGGGACTCCATTCTGAACTATGGCTACACCTTC

j_call: TRBJ2-1
d_call: TRBD2
clone_size: -
v_call: TRBV7-8
cdr3_aa: CARGLAGGPSEFF
cdr3_nt: TGTGCCAGGGGACTAGCGGGGGGGCCATCGGAGTTCTTC

j_call: TRBJ2-1
d_call: TRBD2
clone_size: few
v_call: TRBV11-3
cdr3_aa: CASSLGVAGADEQFF
cdr3_nt: TGTGCCAGCAGCTTAGGGGTAGCGGGAGCAGACGAGCAGTTCTTC

j_call: TRBJ1-1
d_call: -
clone_size: -
v_call: TRBV5-4
cdr3_aa: CASSLVAMNTEAFF
cdr3_nt: TGTGCCAGCAGCTTGGTAGCAATGAACACTGAAGCTTTCTTT

j_call: TRBJ1-2
d_call: -
clone_size: few
v_call: TRBV27
cdr3_aa: CASSSDRRIYGYTF
cdr3_nt: TGTGCCAGCAGTTCCGACAGGAGAATCTATGGCTACACCTTC

j_call: TRBJ1-5
d_call: -
clone_size: few
v_call: TRBV6-9
cdr3_aa: CARIPYEGDQPQHF
cdr3_nt: TGTGCCAGAATCCCCTACGAAGGGGATCAGCCCCAGCATTTT

j_call: TRBJ1-6
d_call: -
clone_size: -
v_call: TRBV27
cdr3_aa: CASGTAKGLSNSPLHF
cdr3_nt: TGTGCCAGCGGAACCGCGAAGGGACTGAGTAATTCACCCCTCCACTTT

j_call: TRBJ2-7
d_call: -
clone_size: few
v_call: TRBV6-1
cdr3_aa: CASSVGGGVGMREQYF
cdr3_nt: TGTGCCAGCAGTGTTGGTGGAGGGGTGGGTATGCGCGAGCAGTACTTC

j_call: TRBJ2-1
d_call: TRBD1
clone_size: -
v_call: TRBV12-5
cdr3_aa: CASGSADRGRQFF
cdr3_nt: TGTGCTAGTGGTTCAGCTGACAGGGGAAGGCAGTTCTTC

j_call: TRBJ2-1
d_call: -
clone_size: -
v_call: TRBV7-8
cdr3_aa: CASSLVPRTLYNEQFF
cdr3_nt: TGTGCCAGCAGCTTAGTCCCAAGAACTCTTTACAATGAGCAGTTCTTC

j_call: TRBJ2-7
d_call: TRBD2
clone_size: few
v_call: TRBV6-1
cdr3_aa: CASSAGTSGSYEQYF
cdr3_nt: TGTGCCAGCAGTGCCGGGACTAGCGGCTCCTACGAGCAGTACTTC

j_call: TRBJ1-3
d_call: -
clone_size: few
v_call: TRBV4-1
cdr3_aa: CASSQGDSGVGNTIYF
cdr3_nt: TGCGCCAGCAGCCAAGGGGATTCAGGGGTAGGAAACACCATATATTTT

j_call: TRBJ1-6
d_call: TRBD1
clone_size: -
v_call: TRBV18
cdr3_aa: CASSPRGQGNSPLHF
cdr3_nt: TGTGCCAGCTCACCACGGGGACAGGGAAATTCACCCCTCCACTTT

j_call: TRBJ2-7
d_call: -
clone_size: once
v_call: TRBV4-2
cdr3_aa: CASSQESVRSYEQYF
cdr3_nt: TGTGCCAGCAGCCAAGAATCGGTGAGGTCCTACGAGCAGTACTTC

j_call: TRBJ1-5
d_call: TRBD1
clone_size: -
v_call: TRBV2
cdr3_aa: CASSPDRGTWSNQPQHF
cdr3_nt: TGTGCCAGCAGTCCGGACAGGGGAACTTGGAGCAATCAGCCCCAGCATTTT

j_call: TRBJ2-7
d_call: -
clone_size: -
v_call: TRBV6-1
cdr3_aa: CASTSGGGGSYEQYF
cdr3_nt: TGTGCCAGCACCTCCGGCGGAGGGGGCTCCTACGAGCAGTACTTC

j_call: TRBJ2-1
d_call: TRBD2
clone_size: -
v_call: TRBV7-8
cdr3_aa: CASSLAHVTSGGETRKKFF
cdr3_nt: TGTGCCAGCAGCTTAGCGCATGTGACTAGCGGGGGCGAAACTCGAAAAAAGTTCTTC

j_call: TRBJ1-5
d_call: -
clone_size: -
v_call: TRBV30
cdr3_aa: CAWAGGPNQPQHF
cdr3_nt: TGTGCCTGGGCCGGGGGGCCCAATCAGCCCCAGCATTTT

j_call: TRBJ2-7
d_call: -
clone_size: -
v_call: TRBV9
cdr3_aa: CASSSLGGTYEQYF
cdr3_nt: TGTGCCAGCAGCTCTCTCGGAGGGACCTACGAGCAGTACTTC

j_call: TRBJ2-3
d_call: -
clone_size: -
v_call: TRBV7-9
cdr3_aa: CASSSRQATDTQYF
cdr3_nt: TGTGCCAGCAGCTCACGACAGGCCACAGATACGCAGTATTTT

j_call: TRBJ1-5
d_call: -
clone_size: -
v_call: TRBV30
cdr3_aa: CAWSVGQGHTQPQHF
cdr3_nt: TGTGCCTGGAGTGTGGGGCAGGGCCACACCCAGCCCCAGCATTTT

j_call: TRBJ2-7
d_call: -
clone_size: few
v_call: TRBV18
cdr3_aa: CASSPPSSYEQYF
cdr3_nt: TGTGCCAGCTCACCACCGAGCTCCTACGAGCAGTACTTC

j_call: TRBJ1-5
d_call: -
clone_size: -
v_call: TRBV19
cdr3_aa: CASRNRDYQPQHF
cdr3_nt: TGTGCCAGTAGAAACAGAGATTATCAGCCCCAGCATTTT

j_call: TRBJ1-2
d_call: -
clone_size: -
v_call: TRBV28
cdr3_aa: CASSSADYGYTF
cdr3_nt: TGTGCCAGCAGTTCGGCGGACTATGGCTACACCTTC

j_call: TRBJ1-1
d_call: -
clone_size: -
v_call: TRBV6-5
cdr3_aa: CASTPQANTEAFF
cdr3_nt: TGTGCCAGCACCCCTCAGGCTAACACTGAAGCTTTCTTT

j_call: TRBJ1-1
d_call: -
clone_size: -
v_call: TRBV6-5
cdr3_aa: CASSSRGYTEAFF
cdr3_nt: TGTGCCAGCAGTTCCCGGGGGTACACTGAAGCTTTCTTT

j_call: TRBJ2-2
d_call: -
clone_size: -
v_call: TRBV5-1
cdr3_aa: CASSAGTLNTGELFF
cdr3_nt: TGCGCCAGCAGTGCCGGGACACTGAACACCGGGGAGCTGTTTTTT

j_call: TRBJ2-1
d_call: -
clone_size: -
v_call: TRBV28
cdr3_aa: CASSLYESDNEQFF
cdr3_nt: TGTGCCAGCAGTTTATATGAGTCCGACAATGAGCAGTTCTTC

j_call: TRBJ2-3
d_call: TRBD2
clone_size: -
v_call: TRBV7-8
cdr3_aa: CASSPGLAGVTDTQYF
cdr3_nt: TGTGCCAGCAGCCCCGGACTAGCGGGGGTCACAGATACGCAGTATTTT

j_call: TRBJ1-4
d_call: -
clone_size: -
v_call: TRBV5-1
cdr3_aa: CASSSTATNEKLFF
cdr3_nt: TGCGCCAGCAGCAGCACTGCAACTAATGAAAAACTGTTTTTT

j_call: TRBJ1-2
d_call: -
clone_size: once
v_call: TRBV6-5
cdr3_aa: CASSRTMVDGYTF
cdr3_nt: TGTGCCAGCAGCCGAACGATGGTAGATGGCTACACCTTC

j_call: TRBJ1-1
d_call: -
clone_size: -
v_call: TRBV5-1
cdr3_aa: CASSLYPETEAFF
cdr3_nt: TGCGCCAGCAGCTTGTACCCAGAAACTGAAGCTTTCTTT

j_call: TRBJ1-1
d_call: -
clone_size: -
v_call: TRBV7-2
cdr3_aa: CASAQGWGEAFF
cdr3_nt: TGTGCCAGTGCCCAGGGTTGGGGTGAAGCTTTCTTT

j_call: TRBJ1-1
d_call: TRBD1
clone_size: -
v_call: TRBV5-1
cdr3_aa: CASRRNTGGPNTEAFF
cdr3_nt: TGCGCCAGCAGACGTAATACAGGGGGCCCGAACACTGAAGCTTTCTTT

j_call: TRBJ2-7
d_call: -
clone_size: -
v_call: TRBV10-2
cdr3_aa: CASRGSGLEQYF
cdr3_nt: TGCGCCAGCAGAGGCAGCGGCCTCGAGCAGTACTTC

j_call: TRBJ1-1
d_call: -
clone_size: -
v_call: TRBV6-5
cdr3_aa: CASSYSTGGFEAFF
cdr3_nt: TGTGCCAGCAGCTACTCCACTGGGGGCTTTGAAGCTTTCTTT

j_call: TRBJ2-5
d_call: TRBD2
clone_size: -
v_call: TRBV5-1
cdr3_aa: CASSLTSGPIGPYF
cdr3_nt: TGCGCCAGCAGCTTGACTAGCGGTCCTATTGGTCCGTACTTC

j_call: TRBJ1-1
d_call: -
clone_size: -
v_call: TRBV11-2
cdr3_aa: CASSFPTTLGTEAFF
cdr3_nt: TGTGCCAGCAGCTTCCCGACTACCTTGGGAACTGAAGCTTTCTTT

j_call: TRBJ2-1
d_call: -
clone_size: -
v_call: TRBV6-4
cdr3_aa: CASSESPGKYNEQFF
cdr3_nt: TGTGCCAGCAGTGAATCGCCGGGGAAATACAATGAGCAGTTCTTC

j_call: TRBJ2-7
d_call: -
clone_size: once
v_call: TRBV21-1
cdr3_aa: CASSKEPSGTYEQYF
cdr3_nt: TGTGCCAGCAGCAAGGAGCCTAGCGGGACCTACGAGCAGTACTTC

j_call: TRBJ1-2
d_call: -
clone_size: -
v_call: TRBV28
cdr3_aa: CASSEDRSWDYGYTF
cdr3_nt: TGTGCCAGCAGCGAGGACAGATCATGGGACTATGGCTACACCTTC

j_call: TRBJ2-3
d_call: TRBD2
clone_size: -
v_call: TRBV5-6
cdr3_aa: CASSLRGGDTQYF
cdr3_nt: TGTGCCAGCAGCTTGCGCGGGGGTGATACGCAGTATTTT

j_call: TRBJ1-1
d_call: -
clone_size: -
v_call: TRBV12-5
cdr3_aa: CASGFSGGVMNTEAFF
cdr3_nt: TGTGCTAGTGGTTTTTCGGGGGGGGTTATGAACACTGAAGCTTTCTTT

j_call: TRBJ2-3
d_call: -
clone_size: -
v_call: TRBV5-1
cdr3_aa: CASRKSWPTDTQYF
cdr3_nt: TGCGCCAGCAGGAAGTCATGGCCCACAGATACGCAGTATTTT